These 11 T cell receptor beta chains came from one sample sequenced in a study of T cells in Graves' hyperthyroidism and ophthalmopathy (dated by TCRdb to about 2019). Library preparation used multiplex PCR. Reads for this sample came from an Illumina HiSeq 2000. Amplification of TCR beta CDR3 regions was carried out from RNA transcripts. The TCR CDR3 was subjected to a first round of RT-PCR using the HTBI primer set and the Qiagen OneStep RT-PCR kit. TCRdb reprocessing: public reads trimmed at Q25 with fastp, clones called with MiXCR, in-frame beta chains kept. Rows matching on CDR3 protein sequence are summarized as one entry with the most common DNA and genes. Present in this sample are about 840,000 distinct CDR3 sequences, 38% of which were seen just once. Around 10% of the sample comes from the top ten. Sequences were obtained from blood. The receptors come from a man between 18 and 35 years old with Graves' hyperthyroidism.

The J gene is TRBJ2-5, the V gene TRBV7-9; D is ambiguous. Germline V gene sequence: CDR1 SEHNR, CDR2 FQNEAQ (reference sequence). This CDR3 has 13 residues. V was trimmed by 2 bases and J by 5 bases, leaving 9 bases between them. CDR3 loop: CASSLPPPETQYF. The CDR3 DNA follows: TGTGCCAGCAGCTTACCCCCGCCGGAGACCCAGTACTTC.

V and J are TRBV6-6 and TRBJ2-6, with D uncertain. CDR3 size: 16 residues. The germline gives CDR1 MNHNY, CDR2 SVGAGI (reference sequence). V was clipped by 6 bases and J by 4 bases, with 16 bases between them. CDR3 amino acids: CASSLLHMSGANVLTF. CDR3 in DNA: TGTGCCAGCAGCCTTCTGCACATGTCCGGGGCCAACGTCCTGACTTTC.

The V call is TRBV3-1, the J call TRBJ2-7, with TRBD2 matching 13 bases. Germline values: CDR1 LGHDT, CDR2 YNNKEL (reference sequence). Trimming at V came to 1 base and at J to 0 bases, leaving 6 bases not matched to a gene. The length of the CDR3 is 18 residues. The CDR3 protein is CASSQVRGTSGVSYEQYF. CDR3 DNA sequence: TGTGCCAGCAGCCAAGTAAGGGGGACTAGCGGGGTCTCCTACGAGCAGTACTTC.

In the case of this clonotype: A much larger clone is a single base away; this may be a read error. The chain has TRBV10-3 and TRBJ1-1; perhaps TRBD1 as D (6 bases). CDR1 is ENHRY, CDR2 SYGVKD, per germline. CDR3 length: 13 residues. DNA of the CDR3: TGCAGTGCTAGTGGCGACAGGAGCACTGAAGCTTTCTTT. It yields the protein CSASGDRSTEAFF.

In this sample, this clonotype turned up many times. The CDR3 sequence: CASSLSEGAGANVLTF. The CDR3 nucleotides are TGTGCCAGCAGCTTATCCGAGGGGGCTGGGGCCAACGTCCTGACTTTC. The rearrangement joins TRBV7-9 to TRBJ2-6; D is possibly TRBD1 (6 bases). Looked up from germline, CDR1 is SEHNR and CDR2 is FQNEAQ (reference sequence). CDR3 size: 16 residues. V was pared by 2 bases and J by 2 bases, with 10 bases between.

The J gene is TRBJ2-7, the V gene TRBV7-9; D might be TRBD2 (5 bases). Germline V CDR1 and CDR2: SEHNR, FQNEAQ (reference sequence). Trimming removed 4 bases at V and 1 base at J, with 17 bases between. The CDR3 has 16 residues. The CDR3 sequence is CASSSLPETGSYEQYF. CDR3 bases: TGTGCCAGCAGCTCCCTCCCCGAGACGGGATCCTACGAGCAGTACTTC. Looking up the rest from reference TRBV7-9 and TRBJ2-7 gives the full variable domain: DTGVSQNPRHKITKRGQNVTFRCDPISEHNRLYWYRQTLGQGPEFLTYFQNEAQLEKSRLLSDRFSAERPKGSFSTLEIQRTEQGDSAMYLCASSSLPETGSYEQYFGPGTRLTVT.

The V gene is TRBV13, the J gene TRBJ2-7, with 7 bases lining up with TRBD2. Trimming took 5 bases from V and 7 from J; bases not matched to a gene: 8. This CDR3 is built from 13 residues. Germline CDR1 and CDR2: PRHDT and FYEKMQ (reference sequence). The CDR3 nucleotides read TGTGCCAGCAGCCCACCTCGAGCGGGAGAGCAGTACTTC. This translates into CASSPPRAGEQYF.

This rearrangement joins TRBV14 to TRBJ2-7; no reliable D call. Germline CDR1 SGHDN, CDR2 FVKESK. This CDR3 region has 14 residues. Trimming removed 1 base from V and 2 bases from J, with 9 bases in between. The DNA of the CDR3 is TGTGCCAGCAGCCAAGTACGGGTGCCCTACGAGCAGTACTTC. This encodes CASSQVRVPYEQYF.

This chain joins TRBV6-1 and TRBJ2-7, with D maybe TRBD2 (5 bases). The CDR3 is 15 residues long. V lost 2 bases, J lost 4 bases, and 15 bases lay in between. Germline V gene lookup returns CDR1 MNHNS and CDR2 SASEGT. The CDR3 loop is CASSESALAQYEQYF. CDR3 bases: TGTGCCAGCAGTGAATCGGCGCTAGCTCAGTACGAGCAGTACTTC.

In this sample, this clonotype turned up many times. V gene TRBV24-1 combines with J gene TRBJ2-2; D possibly corresponds to TRBD1 (5 bases). The CDR3 contains 15 residues. Deletions cut 5 bases from V and 0 bases from J, with 9 bases between. Germline loops: CDR1 KGHDR, CDR2 SFDVKD. The CDR3 sequence: CATSGTWSNTGELFF. The CDR3 bases are TGTGCCACCAGTGGGACATGGTCGAACACCGGGGAGCTGTTTTTT.

This clonotype was seen ten or more times. This chain joins TRBV25-1 and TRBJ2-2; D might be TRBD1 or TRBD2, each matching 5 bases. The CDR3 loop spans 16 amino acids. Trimming shortened V by 1 base and J by 1 base, and 10 bases separated the two germline ends. Germline V gives CDR1 MGHDK, CDR2 SYGVNS. CDR3 coding DNA: TGTGCCAGCAGTGAATGGGGGACGGGGAACACCGGGGAGCTGTTTTTT. Protein sequence: CASSEWGTGNTGELFF.